This TCR beta chain was captured in a study of T cell responses to AZD1222 COVID-19 vaccine. V lost 6 bases and J lost 6; bases outside the gene matches: 5. The CDR3 runs to 14 residues. The germline V gene encodes CDR1 MNHEY and CDR2 SVGAGI. Here immunoSEQ multiplex PCR was the method, and the copy in TCRdb shows in-frame clones only, minus some. The sample holds 95,000 to 150,000 clones; over 70% are singletons and the top ten take 5% to 6%. The sequencing used peripheral blood, collected on day 0 of AZD1222 vaccination. The chain joins TRBV6-5 to TRBJ1-5; TRBD1 agrees at 10 bases. This receptor was taken from an adult in good health. Here the CDR3 DNA reads TGTGCCAGCAGCGGGACAGGGGAGAGTCAGCCCCAGCATTTT. Translated, it gives CASSGTGESQPQHF.